A selection of T cell receptor beta chains follows, all from one sample in a study of CD8+ T cells in alopecia areata. Assay: immunoSEQ multiplex PCR; the TCRdb copy retains only in-frame clones and omits some. The sample lists thousands of clones, around 60% occurring once. Material: skin, obtained at week 0. The origin of the receptors is a human donor with alopecia areata. CDR3s include the opening cysteine and the closing phenylalanine or tryptophan.

J gene: TRBJ2-7; V gene: TRBV27; CDR3 protein: CARKNRGIDEQYF
J gene: TRBJ2-3; V gene: TRBV4-1; CDR3 protein: CASSQVNLVSTDTQYF
J gene: TRBJ2-7; V gene: TRBV5-6; CDR3 protein: CASSLAAYEQYF
J gene: TRBJ2-4; V gene: TRBV7-9; CDR3 protein: CASSSTRTAEEKNIQYF
J gene: TRBJ2-1; V gene: TRBV7-9; CDR3 protein: CASSLFRDNEQFF
J gene: TRBJ2-7; V gene: TRBV11-2; CDR3 protein: CASSRQGNSYEQYF
J gene: TRBJ2-3; V gene: TRBV7-9; CDR3 protein: CASSFSWGARGTDTQYF
J gene: TRBJ2-7; V gene: TRBV2; CDR3 protein: CASYPGQGAPYEQYF
J gene: TRBJ2-7; V gene: TRBV4-1; CDR3 protein: CASSPVREGYEQYF
J gene: TRBJ2-1; V gene: TRBV2; CDR3 protein: CASRPPGSGDRSSYNEQFF
J gene: TRBJ2-3; V gene: TRBV4-1; CDR3 protein: CASSQLWGLSDTQYF
J gene: TRBJ2-3; V gene: TRBV28; CDR3 protein: CASQTARDTQYF
J gene: TRBJ2-1; V gene: TRBV9; CDR3 protein: CASSSTGTPNNEQFF
J gene: TRBJ1-5; V gene: TRBV6-9; CDR3 protein: CASSYWRTGGDQPQHF
J gene: TRBJ2-7; V gene: TRBV29-1; CDR3 protein: CSVWGGTSGRAKFQSSYEQYF
J gene: TRBJ2-1; V gene: TRBV2; CDR3 protein: CASSERGPGGWEFF
J gene: TRBJ2-5; V gene: TRBV10-3; CDR3 protein: CAISGRLAGYETQYF
J gene: TRBJ2-5; V gene: TRBV5-4; CDR3 protein: CASSRDRGRQETQYF
J gene: TRBJ1-1; V gene: TRBV6-5; CDR3 protein: CASSSHVPGTEAFF
J gene: TRBJ2-1; V gene: TRBV5-1; CDR3 protein: CASSLDPGYEQFF
J gene: TRBJ2-1; V gene: TRBV7-6; CDR3 protein: CASSRSQASSYNEQFF
J gene: TRBJ2-1; V gene: TRBV5-4; CDR3 protein: CASSLFGLAGGLRVNEQFF
J gene: TRBJ2-3; V gene: TRBV6-5; CDR3 protein: CASSYMGSDTQYF
J gene: TRBJ1-1; V gene: TRBV5-5; CDR3 protein: CASSPGQGDPTEAFF
J gene: TRBJ2-3; V gene: TRBV2; CDR3 protein: CASRELAGVFRDTQYF
J gene: TRBJ2-1; V gene: TRBV29-1; CDR3 protein: CSVERGTSEQFF
J gene: TRBJ1-2; V gene: TRBV14; CDR3 protein: CASSQTTGGYSGYGYTF
J gene: -; V gene: TRBV6-6; CDR3 protein: CASSITPGPSPYEQYF
J gene: TRBJ1-3; V gene: TRBV18; CDR3 protein: CASSPVSAGGMAGNTIYF
J gene: TRBJ2-7; V gene: TRBV7-8; CDR3 protein: CASRTRRGSSYEQYF
J gene: TRBJ2-7; V gene: TRBV10-3; CDR3 protein: CAISDSVQTGDSYEQYF
J gene: TRBJ2-1; V gene: TRBV7-2; CDR3 protein: CAVRGKTYNEQFF
J gene: TRBJ2-7; V gene: TRBV5-8; CDR3 protein: CASSSGTGLDEQYF
J gene: TRBJ2-3; V gene: TRBV30; CDR3 protein: CAWSKGIGRTDTQYF
J gene: TRBJ2-7; V gene: TRBV7-9; CDR3 protein: CASSRSGSHSYEQYF
J gene: -; V gene: TRBV11-2; CDR3 protein: CASSFENLPEQYF
J gene: TRBJ2-1; V gene: TRBV29-1; CDR3 protein: CSVTTGTVYNEQFF
J gene: TRBJ1-5; V gene: TRBV10-2; CDR3 protein: CASRAAGGGNQPQHF
J gene: TRBJ2-1; V gene: TRBV9; CDR3 protein: CASSGMIAGEQFF
J gene: TRBJ2-2; V gene: TRBV7-7; CDR3 protein: CASSRTSGTTGELFF
J gene: TRBJ2-3; V gene: TRBV28; CDR3 protein: CASSFRTGGRSDTQYF
J gene: TRBJ2-2; V gene: TRBV7-2; CDR3 protein: CASSLGPAYTGELFF
J gene: TRBJ1-2; V gene: TRBV7-2; CDR3 protein: CASSLRPGDLYGYTF
J gene: TRBJ2-1; V gene: TRBV6-6; CDR3 protein: CASRGGSSYNEQFF
J gene: TRBJ1-2; V gene: TRBV2; CDR3 protein: CASSDEGLSYGYTF
J gene: TRBJ2-7; V gene: TRBV23-1; CDR3 protein: CASSHRGLGSPGRFYEQYF
J gene: TRBJ2-5; V gene: TRBV7-2; CDR3 protein: CASSFGTGRRETQYF
J gene: -; V gene: TRBV30; CDR3 protein: CAWNIAGGGDTQHF
J gene: TRBJ2-1; V gene: TRBV4-3; CDR3 protein: CASSQDRQGARNEQFF
J gene: TRBJ2-3; V gene: TRBV5-5; CDR3 protein: CASYNRGPSDTQYF
J gene: TRBJ2-7; V gene: TRBV6-1; CDR3 protein: CASRSGTSVHEQYF
J gene: TRBJ2-1; V gene: TRBV7-9; CDR3 protein: CASSLPTGLAGADEQFF
J gene: TRBJ1-1; V gene: TRBV7-3; CDR3 protein: CASSLSGQNTEAFF
J gene: TRBJ2-7; V gene: TRBV2; CDR3 protein: CASTNQGGHEQYF
J gene: TRBJ2-4; V gene: TRBV5-6; CDR3 protein: CASSLRQGGDIQYF